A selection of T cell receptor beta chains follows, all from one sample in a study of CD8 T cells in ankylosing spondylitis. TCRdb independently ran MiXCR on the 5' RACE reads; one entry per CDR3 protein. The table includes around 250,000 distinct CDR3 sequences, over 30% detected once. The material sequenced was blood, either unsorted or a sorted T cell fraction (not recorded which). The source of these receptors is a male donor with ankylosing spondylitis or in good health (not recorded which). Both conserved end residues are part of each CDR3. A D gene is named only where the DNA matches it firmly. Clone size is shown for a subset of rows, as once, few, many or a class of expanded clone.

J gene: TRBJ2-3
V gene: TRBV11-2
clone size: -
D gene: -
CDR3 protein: CASSDETRTSTDTQYF
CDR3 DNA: TGTGCCAGCAGCGACGAGACTAGGACTAGCACAGATACGCAGTATTTT

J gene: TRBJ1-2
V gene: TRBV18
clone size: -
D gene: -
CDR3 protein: CASSPRFGDGYTF
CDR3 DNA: TGTGCCAGCTCACCCCGGTTTGGGGATGGCTACACCTTC

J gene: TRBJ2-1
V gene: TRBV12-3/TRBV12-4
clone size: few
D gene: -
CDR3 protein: CASSLVTEYNEQFF
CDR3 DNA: TGTGCCAGCAGTTTAGTAACGGAGTACAATGAGCAGTTCTTC

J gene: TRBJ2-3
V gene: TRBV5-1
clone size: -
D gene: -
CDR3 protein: CASSLNNVQYF
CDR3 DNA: TGCGCCAGCAGCTTGAATAATGTGCAGTATTTT

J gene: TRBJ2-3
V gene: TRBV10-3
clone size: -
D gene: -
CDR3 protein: CAIMEADTQYF
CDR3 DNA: TGTGCCATCATGGAGGCAGATACGCAGTATTTT

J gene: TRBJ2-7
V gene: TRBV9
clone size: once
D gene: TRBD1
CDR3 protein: CASSVGDSPYEQYF
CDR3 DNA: TGTGCCAGCAGCGTAGGGGACAGCCCCTACGAGCAGTACTTC

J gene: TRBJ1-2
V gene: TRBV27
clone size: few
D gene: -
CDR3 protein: CASSSTAGRLYGYTF
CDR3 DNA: TGTGCCAGCAGTTCGACGGCTGGGAGACTCTATGGCTACACCTTC

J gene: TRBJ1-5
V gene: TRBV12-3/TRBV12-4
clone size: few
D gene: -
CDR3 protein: CASSRRENQPQHF
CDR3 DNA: TGTGCCAGCAGCCGCAGGGAGAATCAGCCCCAGCATTTT

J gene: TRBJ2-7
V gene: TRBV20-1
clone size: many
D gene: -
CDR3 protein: CSASWGKDEQYF
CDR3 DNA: TGCAGTGCTAGTTGGGGGAAAGACGAGCAGTACTTC

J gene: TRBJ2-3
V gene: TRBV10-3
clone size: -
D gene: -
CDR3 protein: CAIRTKEDTQYF
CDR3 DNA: TGTGCCATCAGGACAAAGGAGGATACGCAGTATTTT

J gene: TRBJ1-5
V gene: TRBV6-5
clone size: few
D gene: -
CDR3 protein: CASSSQFGGSQPQHF
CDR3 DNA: TGTGCCAGCAGTTCGCAATTCGGGGGCAGTCAGCCCCAGCATTTT

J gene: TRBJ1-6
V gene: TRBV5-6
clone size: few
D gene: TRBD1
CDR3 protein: CASSPGQYNSPLHF
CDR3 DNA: TGTGCCAGCAGCCCGGGACAGTATAATTCACCCCTCCACTTT

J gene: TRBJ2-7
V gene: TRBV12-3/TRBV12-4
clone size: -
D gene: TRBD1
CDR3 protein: CASTGTGVPYEQYF
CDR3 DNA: TGTGCCAGCACCGGGACAGGGGTCCCCTACGAGCAGTACTTC

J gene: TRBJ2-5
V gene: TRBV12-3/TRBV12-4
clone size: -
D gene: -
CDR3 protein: CASLSEVGETQYF
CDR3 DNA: TGTGCCAGTCTATCCGAAGTTGGGGAGACCCAGTACTTC

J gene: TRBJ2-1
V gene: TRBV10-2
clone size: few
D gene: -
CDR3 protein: CASRDLYNEQFF
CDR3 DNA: TGCGCCAGCAGAGATTTGTACAATGAGCAGTTCTTC

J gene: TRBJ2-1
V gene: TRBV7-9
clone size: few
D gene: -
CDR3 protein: CASSPPPGLPFEQFF
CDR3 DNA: TGTGCCAGCAGCCCGCCTCCGGGACTCCCATTCGAGCAGTTCTTC

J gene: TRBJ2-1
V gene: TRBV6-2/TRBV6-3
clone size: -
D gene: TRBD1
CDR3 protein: CASSYGTDFLGNEQFF
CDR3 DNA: TGTGCCAGCAGTTACGGGACAGACTTTTTGGGCAATGAGCAGTTCTTC

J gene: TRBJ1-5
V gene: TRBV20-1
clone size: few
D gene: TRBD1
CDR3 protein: CSAGTGVQPQHF
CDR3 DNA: TGCAGTGCCGGGACAGGGGTTCAGCCCCAGCATTTT

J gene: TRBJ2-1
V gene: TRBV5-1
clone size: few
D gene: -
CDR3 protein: CASNPLELGGNEQFF
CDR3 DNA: TGCGCCAGCAACCCACTCGAATTGGGGGGCAATGAGCAGTTCTTC

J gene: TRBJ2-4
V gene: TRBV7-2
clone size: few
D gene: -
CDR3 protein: CASSFLPGVAKNIQYF
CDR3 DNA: TGTGCCAGCAGCTTCCTCCCGGGGGTCGCCAAAAACATTCAGTACTTC

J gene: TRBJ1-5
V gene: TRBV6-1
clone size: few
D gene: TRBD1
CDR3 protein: CASSPGTGNNQPQHF
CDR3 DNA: TGTGCCAGCAGCCCCGGGACAGGTAACAATCAGCCCCAGCATTTT

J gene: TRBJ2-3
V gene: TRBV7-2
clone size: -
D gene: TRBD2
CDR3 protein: CASSNHPLAGTPDTQYF
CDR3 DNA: TGTGCCAGCAGCAACCACCCACTAGCGGGCACCCCAGATACGCAGTATTTT

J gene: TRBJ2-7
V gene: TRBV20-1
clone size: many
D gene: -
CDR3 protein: CSARVELVNEQYF
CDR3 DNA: TGCAGTGCTAGAGTTGAACTAGTCAACGAGCAGTACTTC

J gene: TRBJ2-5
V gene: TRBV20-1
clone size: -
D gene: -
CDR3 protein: CSASSGGRETQYF
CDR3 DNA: TGCAGTGCTAGTTCGGGGGGCAGAGAGACCCAGTACTTC

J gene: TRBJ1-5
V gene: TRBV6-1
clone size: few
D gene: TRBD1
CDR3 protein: CASSPGGQLNQPQHF
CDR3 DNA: TGTGCCAGCAGTCCGGGGGGACAGCTTAATCAGCCCCAGCATTTT

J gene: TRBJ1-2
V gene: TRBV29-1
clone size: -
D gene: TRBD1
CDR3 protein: CSVQTGDGYTF
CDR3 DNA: TGCAGCGTGCAGACAGGGGATGGCTACACCTTC

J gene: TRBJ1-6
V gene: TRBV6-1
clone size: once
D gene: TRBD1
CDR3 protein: CASSPGTVFSPLHF
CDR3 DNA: TGTGCCAGCAGTCCCGGGACAGTATTCTCACCCCTCCACTTT

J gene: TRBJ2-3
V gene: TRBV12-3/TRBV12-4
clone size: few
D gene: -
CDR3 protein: CASSVGGYDTQYF
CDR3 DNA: TGTGCCAGCAGTGTCGGGGGATACGATACGCAGTATTTT

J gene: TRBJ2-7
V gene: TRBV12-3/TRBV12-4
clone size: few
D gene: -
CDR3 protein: CASSPLVGPYEQYF
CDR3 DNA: TGTGCCAGCAGTCCATTGGTTGGGCCATACGAGCAGTACTTC

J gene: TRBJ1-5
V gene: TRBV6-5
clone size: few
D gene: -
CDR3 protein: CASSYRPSGNQPQHF
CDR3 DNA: TGTGCCAGCAGTTATAGGCCTTCTGGGAATCAGCCCCAGCATTTT

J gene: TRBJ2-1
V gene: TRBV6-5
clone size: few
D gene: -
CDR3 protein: CASSYSETGRDEQFF
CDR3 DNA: TGTGCCAGCAGTTACTCGGAGACAGGGAGGGATGAGCAGTTCTTC

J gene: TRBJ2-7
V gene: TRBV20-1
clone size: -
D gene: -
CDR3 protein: CSAGRTDEQYF
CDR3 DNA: TGCAGTGCTGGGCGGACAGACGAGCAGTACTTC

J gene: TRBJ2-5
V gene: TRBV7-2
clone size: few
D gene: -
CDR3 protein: CASSFFGEETQYF
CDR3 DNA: TGTGCCAGCAGCTTTTTCGGGGAAGAGACCCAGTACTTC

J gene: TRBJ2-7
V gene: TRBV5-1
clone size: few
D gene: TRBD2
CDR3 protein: CASSFLSGYSYEQYF
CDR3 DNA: TGCGCCAGCAGCTTCCTTAGCGGGTATTCCTACGAGCAGTACTTC

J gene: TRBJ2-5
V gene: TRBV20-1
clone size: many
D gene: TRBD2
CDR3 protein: CSALAGGLAETQYF
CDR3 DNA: TGCAGTGCTCTAGCGGGGGGGCTGGCAGAGACCCAGTACTTC

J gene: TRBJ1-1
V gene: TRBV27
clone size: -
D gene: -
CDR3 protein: CASSLSTGAAEAFF
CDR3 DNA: TGTGCCAGCAGTTTATCCACAGGTGCCGCTGAAGCTTTCTTT